The 18 T cell receptor beta chains listed next were all sequenced from one sample in a study of shared clonotypes between healthy human individuals. Assay: immunoSEQ multiplex PCR; the TCRdb copy retains only in-frame clones and omits some. The sample has approximately 1,500,000 clones, 98% seen once; the top ten hold less than 0.55%. Source material: naive CD4+ T cells sorted from blood. As for subset: CD45RA+ positively selected. These receptors came from a young man in good health.

The rearrangement links TRBV7-9 to TRBJ1-2; D might be TRBD1 (6 bases). The V and J ends lost 5 bases and 9 bases respectively, with 19 bases between them. The CDR3 extends over 14 amino acids. Germline CDR1 and CDR2: SEHNR and FQNEAQ (reference sequence). CDR3 sequence: CASSKGQRFNSYTF. Written as DNA, the CDR3 is TGTGCCAGCAGCAAAGGACAGCGGTTTAATAGCTACACCTTC.

The V gene is TRBV5-1, the J gene TRBJ2-3; 13 bases map to TRBD2. The CDR3 sequence is 16 residues long. Germline lookup yields CDR1 SGHRS and CDR2 YFSETQ. Unmatched junction bases numbered 5, after V lost 2 bases and J lost 5 bases. This chain's CDR3 is CASSFGLAGAGDTQYF. CDR3 nucleotide sequence: TGCGCCAGCAGCTTTGGACTAGCGGGAGCTGGAGATACGCAGTATTTT.

This chain joins TRBV5-5 and TRBJ2-2, with D perhaps given as TRBD1 or TRBD2 (5 bases each). This CDR3 is 15 amino acids long. Trimming took off 3 bases at V and 7 bases at J, with 16 bases between the two ends. The germline V gene encodes CDR1 SGHKS and CDR2 YYEKEE (reference sequence). The CDR3 here is CASSSTGRTFGELFF. DNA of the CDR3: TGTGCCAGCAGCTCAACGGGACGGACTTTCGGGGAGCTGTTTTTT.

The V and J genes are TRBV2 and TRBJ1-2; 11 bases are shared with TRBD1. The trim removed 0 bases at V and 8 bases at J, leaving 8 bases unmatched. The CDR3 contains 16 residues. The V gene's germline CDR1 is SNHLY and CDR2 FYNNEI. The CDR3 coding sequence is TGTGCCAGCAGTGAAGCGCCCGGGACAGGGGGTCTCGGCTACACCTTC. This sequence encodes CASSEAPGTGGLGYTF. Based on the CDR3 plus reference TRBV2 and TRBJ1-2, the full variable domain is EPEVTQTPSHQVTQMGQEVILRCVPISNHLYFYWYRQILGQKVEFLVSFYNNEISEKSEIFDDQFSVERPDGSNFTLKIRSTKLEDSAMYFCASSEAPGTGGLGYTFGSGTRLTVV.

The chain uses TRBV5-1 and TRBJ2-7; 9 bases agree with TRBD2. The CDR3 length is 15 residues. V was pared by 0 bases and J by 0 bases, with 1 base of the junction left unmatched. Germline values: CDR1 SGHRS, CDR2 YFSETQ. The CDR3 DNA reads TGCGCCAGCAGCTTGGCTAGCGGGACCTCCTACGAGCAGTACTTC. This codes for CASSLASGTSYEQYF.

A single count supports this clone. This sequence joins TRBV6-5 and TRBJ1-2, with a tentative D call TRBD1 (5 bases). This CDR3 region has 13 residues. Germline V gene data show CDR1 as MNHEY and CDR2 as SVGAGI. Trimming cost V 7 bases and J 2 bases, with 11 bases left between them. The CDR3 spells CASTDSRNYGYTF. The CDR3 DNA sequence: TGTGCCAGCACCGACAGCAGGAACTATGGCTACACCTTC.

The gene calls are TRBV7-2 and TRBJ2-1, with D tentatively TRBD1 or TRBD2 (5 bases each). Looked up from germline, CDR1 is SGHTA and CDR2 is FQGNSA. Trimming took 1 base from V and 13 from J, leaving 20 bases between them. The CDR3 has 15 residues. CDR3 DNA: TGTGCCAGCAGCTTAGTTTCATGGGACCGGCCCGGTCAGTTCTTC. Protein product: CASSLVSWDRPGQFF.

CDR3 nucleotides: TGTGCCAGCAGTGAAGCGGTGGGCCGCCCGGAGCAGTTCTTC. Translation: CASSEAVGRPEQFF. V usage is TRBV2 and J usage is TRBJ2-1; D unclear. V lost 0 bases to trimming and J lost 10 bases, with 13 bases between them. Looked up from germline, CDR1 is SNHLY and CDR2 is FYNNEI. The CDR3 loop spans 14 amino acids.

The CDR3: CASSLDPQQPLQQFF. CDR3 bases: TGTGCCAGCAGCTTGGATCCCCAGCAGCCCTTACAGCAGTTCTTC. V usage is TRBV5-6 and J usage is TRBJ2-1; D remains ambiguous. The CDR3 is made up of 15 amino acids. V lost 0 bases, J lost 11 bases, and 18 bases lay in between. Germline V gene sequence: CDR1 SGHDT, CDR2 YYEEEE.

CDR3 sequence reads: CATSRETHEQYF. The CDR3 DNA reads TGTGCCACCAGCAGAGAGACCCACGAGCAGTACTTC. The genes are TRBV15 and TRBJ2-7; D unclear. Deletions cut 0 bases from V and 5 bases from J, with 5 bases between. CDR3 length: 12 residues. Germline V CDR1 and CDR2: LNHNV, YYDKDF (reference sequence). The full variable domain, completed using reference TRBV15 and TRBJ2-7, is DAMVIQNPRYQVTQFGKPVTLSCSQTLNHNVMYWYQQKSSQAPKLLFHYYDKDFNNEADTPDNFQSRRPNTSFCFLDIRSPGLGDTAMYLCATSRETHEQYFGPGTRLTVT.

V usage is TRBV29-1 and J usage is TRBJ2-3; D is uncertain. Trimming removed 2 bases from V and 4 bases from J, with 4 bases in between. CDR1 SQVTM and CDR2 ANQGSEA come from the germline V gene. CDR3 length equals 11 residues. The CDR3 region is CSVESPDTQYF. CDR3 sequence (DNA): TGCAGCGTTGAAAGTCCAGATACGCAGTATTTT.

CDR3 sequence reads: CASSLAGFSYEQYF. CDR3 coding DNA: TGTGCCAGCAGCCTAGCTGGGTTCTCCTACGAGCAGTACTTC. The chain uses TRBV14 and TRBJ2-7, with no clear D. The CDR3 loop spans 14 amino acids. V lost 4 bases, J lost 0 bases, and 10 bases lay in between. Germline V gene lookup returns CDR1 SGHDN and CDR2 FVKESK. The full variable domain, with the rest looked up from reference TRBV14 and TRBJ2-7, is EAGVTQFPSHSVIEKGQTVTLRCDPISGHDNLYWYRRVMGKEIKFLLHFVKESKQDESGMPNNRFLAERTGGTYSTLKVQPAELEDSGVYFCASSLAGFSYEQYFGPGTRLTVT.

V is TRBV11-2 and J is TRBJ2-7, with a tentative D call TRBD2 (5 bases). V was pared by 0 bases and J by 0 bases, with 9 bases between. In germline, CDR1 is SGHAT, CDR2 FQNNGV. This CDR3 region has 15 residues. The DNA for the CDR3 is TGTGCCAGCAGCTTAGATGTGGGGAGCTCCTACGAGCAGTACTTC. It codes for CASSLDVGSSYEQYF.

The genes are TRBV19 and TRBJ2-7; 11 bases are shared with TRBD2. Germline assignment: CDR1 LNHDA and CDR2 SQIVND (reference sequence). Germline trimming cut 3 bases from V and 4 bases from J; bases unmatched to any gene: 17. The CDR3 spans 19 residues. CDR3 in amino acids: CASSMSAISSGRAFYEQYF. CDR3 nucleotides: TGTGCCAGTAGTATGTCAGCGATTAGTAGCGGGAGGGCCTTTTACGAGCAGTACTTC.

The chain's CDR3 is CASSEDARPTNEKLFF. The DNA of the CDR3 is TGTGCCAGCAGTGAGGACGCCAGGCCGACTAATGAAAAACTGTTTTTT. V is TRBV6-1 and J is TRBJ1-4; D not certain. Germline V gene sequence: CDR1 MNHNS, CDR2 SASEGT. V lost 3 bases to trimming and J lost 2 bases, with 13 bases between them. The CDR3 covers 16 residues.

Of note for this clone: Within the sample, other DNA sequences also encode this same CDR3. The CDR3 DNA follows: TGCAGCGTTGGAACCGGGGAGCTGTTTTTT. It yields the protein CSVGTGELFF. V gene TRBV29-1 combines with J gene TRBJ2-2; D gene ambiguous. With 4 bases removed from V and 5 bases from J, the gap between germline ends came to 2 bases. The CDR3 loop spans 10 amino acids. The germline V gene encodes CDR1 SQVTM and CDR2 ANQGSEA.

This rearrangement joins TRBV28 to TRBJ1-1; D is unresolved. The ends were cut back, 4 bases at V and 3 bases at J, with 12 bases in the middle. This CDR3 contains 14 residues. The V gene's germline CDR1 is MDHEN and CDR2 SYDVKM. The DNA of the CDR3 is TGTGCCAGCAGTTCGTACGCAAGGGACACTGAAGCTTTCTTT. It encodes CASSSYARDTEAFF.

This clone came up once. The genes are TRBV19 and TRBJ1-5; D is ambiguous. CDR3 length equals 14 residues. Trimming shortened V by 10 bases and J by 1 base, and 14 bases separated the two germline ends. Germline-derived CDR1 and CDR2 are LNHDA and SQIVND (reference sequence). The CDR3 sequence: CATQVVASNQPQHF. In DNA form, the CDR3 reads TGTGCCACGCAAGTAGTAGCCAGCAATCAGCCCCAGCATTTT.